These T cell receptor beta chains were read from a single sample in a study of cytomegalovirus exposure and HLA in healthy donors. Sequencing used immunoSEQ multiplex PCR; TCRdb keeps in-frame clones, though not all of them. The data contain approximately 140,000 clones, around 77% of them singletons. Sequences were obtained from PBMCs. The receptor source for this set is a man between 25 and 39 years old in good health and CMV-seronegative. The CDR3 runs from the conserved cysteine through the conserved F or W. The size entry is marked missing in some rows and otherwise reads once, few, many or a size class.

len | j_gene | v_gene | abundance | CDR3aa
16 | TRBJ1-1 | TRBV5-1 | - | CASSPIRGQGRTEAFF
19 | TRBJ2-3 | TRBV19 | - | CASSTIAASGGASTDTQYF
18 | TRBJ1-5 | TRBV4-1 | - | CASSQDTGGSWEDQPQHF
15 | TRBJ2-1 | TRBV7-9 | - | CASSLAISGIDEQFF
14 | TRBJ2-5 | TRBV5-5 | - | CASSLSGTQETQYF
21 | TRBJ1-1 | TRBV27 | - | CASGPPREGSLMGTVNTEAFF
14 | TRBJ2-7 | TRBV2 | - | CASSEYGPVIEQYF
13 | TRBJ2-5 | TRBV5-1 | - | CASSPGSQETQYF
16 | TRBJ1-1 | TRBV25-1 | few | CASSEGTGGGRTEAFF
15 | TRBJ2-1 | TRBV7-9 | - | CASSLGSGRVNEQFF
13 | TRBJ2-7 | TRBV10-3 | - | CAIRGGVNYEQYF
15 | TRBJ1-3 | TRBV5-1 | - | CASSPNSGSGNTIYF
14 | TRBJ2-5 | TRBV5-1 | - | CASSTAWGDETQYF
15 | TRBJ1-2 | TRBV6-1 | few | CASSEAGQGDYGYTF
14 | TRBJ2-5 | TRBV7-6 | - | CASSVGRGSETQYF
13 | TRBJ2-7 | TRBV27 | few | CASAGTAFHEQYF
16 | TRBJ1-1 | TRBV5-1 | - | CASSLGVSLRDTEAFF
14 | TRBJ1-2 | TRBV28 | - | CASRGDRGGYGYTF
12 | TRBJ2-7 | TRBV7-9 | - | CSSSPSGLQQYF
14 | TRBJ2-2 | TRBV10-2 | - | CASSDARDNGELFF
15 | TRBJ1-1 | TRBV6-5 | - | CASRPIRGRNTEAFF
13 | TRBJ2-3 | TRBV6-5 | - | CASSLHRTDTQYF
14 | TRBJ2-7 | TRBV2 | - | CASSYDSGAYEQYF
16 | TRBJ2-7 | TRBV28 | - | CASSFRSQGPSYEQYF
14 | TRBJ1-5 | TRBV6-1 | - | CASSGNSGGQPQHF
13 | TRBJ1-1 | TRBV6-5 | - | CASSPNPTGMAFF
14 | TRBJ2-5 | TRBV5-1 | - | CASSFSQKQETQYF
13 | TRBJ1-2 | TRBV5-6 | once | CATSTDRVYGYTF
17 | TRBJ2-5 | TRBV4-1 | - | CASSPSRGLAWQETQYF
13 | TRBJ1-1 | TRBV18 | once | CASSPDLNTEAFF
11 | TRBJ1-2 | TRBV28 | - | CASEQDYGYTF
14 | TRBJ2-2 | TRBV6-5 | - | CASSYSTGPGELFF
11 | TRBJ2-3 | TRBV6-5 | - | CASSIGDTQYF
13 | TRBJ1-1 | TRBV11-2 | - | CASSLDQVCEAFF
15 | TRBJ1-1 | TRBV6-1 | - | CASSEARTGGIEAFF
16 | TRBJ2-7 | TRBV4-2 | - | CASSQEVGRAGGVQYF
16 | TRBJ2-7 | TRBV15 | few | CATSPDLTGTGDEQYF
14 | TRBJ2-7 | TRBV4-1 | - | CASSQESRPREQYF
14 | TRBJ1-5 | TRBV15 | - | CATSIARGNQPQHF
13 | TRBJ1-5 | TRBV10-3 | - | CAISPGANQPQHF
12 | TRBJ1-1 | TRBV29-1 | - | CSVEGGGCEAFF
18 | TRBJ2-7 | TRBV7-3 | - | CASSLARTSAVSTYEQYF
12 | TRBJ2-5 | TRBV28 | - | CASSWGRETQYF
15 | TRBJ1-1 | TRBV7-8 | - | CASRRSGGEDTEAFF
16 | TRBJ1-6 | TRBV28 | once | CASTSGGQGAGSPLHF
17 | TRBJ2-3 | TRBV18 | once | CASSPWTSGGAWDTQYF
20 | TRBJ2-2 | TRBV14 | once | CASSPGTSGRAVFNTGELFF
16 | TRBJ1-5 | TRBV28 | once | CASSDQGARGNQPQHF
11 | TRBJ2-5 | TRBV6-1 | once | CASSESETQYF
14 | TRBJ2-2 | TRBV10-3 | - | CATGLVLNTGELFF
16 | TRBJ2-1 | TRBV5-1 | - | CASSLALTEVFNEQFF
15 | TRBJ2-2 | TRBV5-1 | once | CASSLWQADTGELFF